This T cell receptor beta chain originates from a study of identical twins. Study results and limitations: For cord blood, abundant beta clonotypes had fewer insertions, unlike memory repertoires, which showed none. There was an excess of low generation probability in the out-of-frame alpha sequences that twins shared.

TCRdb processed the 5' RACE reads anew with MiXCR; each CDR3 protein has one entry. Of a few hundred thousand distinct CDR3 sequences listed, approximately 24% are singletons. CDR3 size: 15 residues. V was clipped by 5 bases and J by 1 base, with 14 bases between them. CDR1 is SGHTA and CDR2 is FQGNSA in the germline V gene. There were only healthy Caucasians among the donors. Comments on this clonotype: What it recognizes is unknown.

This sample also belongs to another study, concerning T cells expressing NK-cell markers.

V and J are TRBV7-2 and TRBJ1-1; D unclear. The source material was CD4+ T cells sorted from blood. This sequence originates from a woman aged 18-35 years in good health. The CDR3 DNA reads TGTGCCAGCAGCCCCTTGGGTTATCCGAACACTGAAGCTTTCTTT. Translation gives CASSPLGYPNTEAFF.